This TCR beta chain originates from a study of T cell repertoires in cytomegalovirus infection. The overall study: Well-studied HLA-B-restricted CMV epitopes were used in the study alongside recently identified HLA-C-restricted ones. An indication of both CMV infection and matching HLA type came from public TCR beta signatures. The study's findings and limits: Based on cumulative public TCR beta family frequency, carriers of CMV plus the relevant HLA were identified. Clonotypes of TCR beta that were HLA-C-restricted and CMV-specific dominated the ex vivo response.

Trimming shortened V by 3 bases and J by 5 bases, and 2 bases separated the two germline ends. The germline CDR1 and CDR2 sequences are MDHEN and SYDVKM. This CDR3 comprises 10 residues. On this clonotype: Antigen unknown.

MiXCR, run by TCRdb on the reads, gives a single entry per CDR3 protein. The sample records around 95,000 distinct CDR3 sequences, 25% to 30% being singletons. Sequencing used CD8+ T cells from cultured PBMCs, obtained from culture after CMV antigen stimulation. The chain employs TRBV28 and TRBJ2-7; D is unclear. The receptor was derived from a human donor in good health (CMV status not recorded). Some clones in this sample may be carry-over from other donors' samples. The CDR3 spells CASSFNEQYF. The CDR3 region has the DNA TGTGCCAGCAGTTTCAACGAGCAGTACTTC.